This TCR beta chain was retrieved from a study of cytomegalovirus exposure and HLA in healthy donors. Use of 60 Vbeta and 13 Jbeta primers characterized the PCR. Clones were read by immunoSEQ multiplex PCR, and TCRdb kept only the in-frame ones, dropping some. The data hold about 96,000 clones, with about four fifths observed a single time. This clone was counted between two and nine times. This CDR3 has 13 residues. V lost 4 bases, J lost 6 bases, and 11 bases lay in between. Germline loops: CDR1 LGHNA, CDR2 YSLEER. The sequenced material came from PBMCs. The chain employs TRBV4-3 and TRBJ2-3; D remains ambiguous. This TCR was sampled from a female donor in good health and CMV-seropositive. CDR3 amino acids: CASSLGPTDTQYF. CDR3 bases: TGCGCCAGCAGCCTTGGGCCGACGGATACGCAGTATTTT.